This TCR beta chain stems from a study of blood T cell repertoires in COVID-19. Overall study context: There were acute and convalescent COVID-19 samples, and they came from the United States, Italy and Spain.

Looked up from germline, CDR1 is WNHNN and CDR2 is SYGVQD (reference sequence). Trimming removed 0 bases at V and 6 bases at J, with 13 bases between. This CDR3 comprises 15 residues. Per the study methods: Estimates of nucleated cell counts were drawn from the amplification of reference gene primers. Libraries were prepared by immunoSEQ multiplex PCR; TCRdb keeps only in-frame clonotypes and omits some of them. V and J calls and clone size come straight from that table; D and trimming were deduced from the DNA. Among some 200,000 clones, around 84% were seen once, and the ten largest hold around 14%.

The rearrangement uses TRBV10-1 and TRBJ2-3, with D uncertain. Sequencing was done on a sample of peripheral blood. This receptor was taken from a man younger than 45 with active or convalescent COVID-19. CDR3 loop: CASSESPVVRDTQYF. CDR3 DNA: TGCGCCAGCAGTGAGTCCCCCGTAGTCAGGGATACGCAGTATTTT.